This T cell receptor (beta chain) originates from a study of human T cells and chemical hapten exposure. Study-level background: Yields of TCR per sample differed, chiefly owing to small differences in pooled library volume. Study results and caveats: Relative to controls, expanded TCRs formed significantly more large CDR3 similarity clusters. No shift was seen in TCRs above 1 in 1000 frequency with DPC sensitization.

This clonotype was counted a few times. Its specificity is unknown. The time point: patch test 1, 2 weeks after DPC sensitization. Noted treatment: therapeutic diphenylcyclopropenone sensitization with weekly scalp DPC. Individual cDNA molecules had unique molecular identifiers attached to them by the library. TCRdb recomputed calls from the RACE reads with MiXCR, one row per CDR3 protein. The profile shows approximately 400,000 distinct CDR3 sequences, 4.8% of them singletons. The receptor's source is a woman between 45 and 65 years old with alopecia areata. Some clones in this sample may be carry-over from other donors' samples. The sequencing used whole blood, collected in connection with sensitization to the hapten diphenylcyclopropenone (DPC).

CDR3 in DNA: TGCAGTGCTAGAGAGTCAGGGACTAGCGGGAGGTTCACCTACGAGCAGTACTTC. Amino acid sequence: CSARESGTSGRFTYEQYF. The chain has TRBV20-1 and TRBJ2-7; 15 bases are a match to TRBD2. V dropped 0 bases and J dropped 2; count of bases not matched to a gene: 8. Germline CDR1 reads DFQATT; CDR2 reads SNEGSKA (reference sequence). The CDR3 is made up of 18 amino acids.